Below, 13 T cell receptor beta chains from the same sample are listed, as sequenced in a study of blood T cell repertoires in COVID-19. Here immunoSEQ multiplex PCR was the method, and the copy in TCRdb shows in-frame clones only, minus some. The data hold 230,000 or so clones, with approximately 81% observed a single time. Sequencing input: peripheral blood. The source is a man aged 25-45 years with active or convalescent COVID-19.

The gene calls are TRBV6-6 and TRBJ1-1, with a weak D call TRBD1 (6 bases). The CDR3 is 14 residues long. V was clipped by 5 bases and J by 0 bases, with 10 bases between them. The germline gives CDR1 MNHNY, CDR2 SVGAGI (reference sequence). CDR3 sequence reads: CASSHRAMNTEAFF. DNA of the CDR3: TGTGCCAGCAGTCACAGGGCGATGAACACTGAAGCTTTCTTT.

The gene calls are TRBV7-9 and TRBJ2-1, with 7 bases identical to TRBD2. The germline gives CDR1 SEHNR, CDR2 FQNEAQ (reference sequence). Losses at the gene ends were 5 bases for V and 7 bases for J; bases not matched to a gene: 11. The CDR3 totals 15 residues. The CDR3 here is CASSVLLALGNEQFF. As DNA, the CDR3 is TGTGCCAGCAGCGTATTACTAGCGCTCGGTAATGAGCAGTTCTTC.

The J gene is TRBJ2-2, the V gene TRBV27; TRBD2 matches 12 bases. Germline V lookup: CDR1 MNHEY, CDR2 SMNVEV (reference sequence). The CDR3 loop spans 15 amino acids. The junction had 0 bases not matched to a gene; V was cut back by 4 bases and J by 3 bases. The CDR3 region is CASSWTSGDTGELFF. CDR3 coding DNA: TGTGCCAGCAGTTGGACTAGCGGGGACACCGGGGAGCTGTTTTTT.

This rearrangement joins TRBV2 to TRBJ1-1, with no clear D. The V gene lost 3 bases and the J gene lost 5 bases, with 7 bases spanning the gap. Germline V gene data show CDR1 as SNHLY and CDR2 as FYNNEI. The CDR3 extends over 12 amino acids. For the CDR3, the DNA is TGTGCCAGCAGTGACCCCCGGACTGAAGCTTTCTTT. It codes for CASSDPRTEAFF.

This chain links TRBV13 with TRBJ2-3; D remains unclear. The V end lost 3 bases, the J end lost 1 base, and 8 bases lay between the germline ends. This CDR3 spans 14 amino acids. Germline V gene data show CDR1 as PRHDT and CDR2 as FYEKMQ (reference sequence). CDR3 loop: CASSFGQGTDTQYF. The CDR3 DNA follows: TGTGCCAGCAGCTTCGGCCAGGGCACAGATACGCAGTATTTT. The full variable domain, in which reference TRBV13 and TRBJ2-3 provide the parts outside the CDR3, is AAGVIQSPRHLIKEKRETATLKCYPIPRHDTVYWYQQGPGQDPQFLISFYEKMQSDKGSIPDRFSAQQFSDYHSELNMSSLELGDSALYFCASSFGQGTDTQYFGPGTRLTVL.

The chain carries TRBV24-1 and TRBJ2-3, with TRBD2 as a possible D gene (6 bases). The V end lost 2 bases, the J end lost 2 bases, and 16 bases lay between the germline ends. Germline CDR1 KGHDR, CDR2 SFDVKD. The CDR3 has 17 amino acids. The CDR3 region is CATSDSPFRGFTDTQYF. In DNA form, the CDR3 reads TGTGCCACCAGTGATTCCCCCTTCCGGGGGTTCACAGATACGCAGTATTTT.

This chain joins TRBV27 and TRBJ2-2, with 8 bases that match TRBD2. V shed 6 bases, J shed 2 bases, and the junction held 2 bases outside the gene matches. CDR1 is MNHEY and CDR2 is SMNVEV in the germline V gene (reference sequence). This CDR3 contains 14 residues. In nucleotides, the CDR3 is TGTGCCAGCAGGGGGACTAGTAACACCGGGGAGCTGTTTTTT. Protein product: CASRGTSNTGELFF.

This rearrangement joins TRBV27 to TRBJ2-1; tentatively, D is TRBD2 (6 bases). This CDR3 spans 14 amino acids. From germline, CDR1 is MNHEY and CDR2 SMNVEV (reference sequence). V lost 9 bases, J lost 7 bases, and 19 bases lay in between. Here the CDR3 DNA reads TGTGCCAGTTCGTTAAGGAGGGCGCAAAATGAGCAGTTCTTC. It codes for CASSLRRAQNEQFF.

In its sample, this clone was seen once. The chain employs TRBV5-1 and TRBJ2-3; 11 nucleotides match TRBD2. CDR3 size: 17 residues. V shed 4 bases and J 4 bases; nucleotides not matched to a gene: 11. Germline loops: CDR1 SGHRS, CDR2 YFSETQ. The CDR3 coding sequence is TGCGCCAGCAGCCCCTTTTCTACTAGCGGGAGTGCAGATACGCAGTATTTT. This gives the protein CASSPFSTSGSADTQYF.

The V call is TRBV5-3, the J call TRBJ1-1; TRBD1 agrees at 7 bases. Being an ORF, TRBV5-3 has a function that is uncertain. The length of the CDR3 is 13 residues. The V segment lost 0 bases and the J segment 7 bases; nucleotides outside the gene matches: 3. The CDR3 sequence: CARSLVGGNEAFF. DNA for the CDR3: TGTGCCAGAAGCTTGGTAGGGGGCAATGAAGCTTTCTTT.

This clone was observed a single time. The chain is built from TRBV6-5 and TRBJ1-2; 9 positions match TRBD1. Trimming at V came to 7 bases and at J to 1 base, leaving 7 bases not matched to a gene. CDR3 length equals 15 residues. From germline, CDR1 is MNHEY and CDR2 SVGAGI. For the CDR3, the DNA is TGTGCCAGCAATGGACAGGGGCTGGGTAACTATGGCTACACCTTC. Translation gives CASNGQGLGNYGYTF.

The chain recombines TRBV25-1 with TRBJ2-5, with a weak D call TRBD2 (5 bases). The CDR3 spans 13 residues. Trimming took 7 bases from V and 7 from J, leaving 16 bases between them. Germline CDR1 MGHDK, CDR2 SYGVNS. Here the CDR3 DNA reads TGTGCCAGCATTAAGGCGGGTTCGGGGACCCAGTACTTC. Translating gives CASIKAGSGTQYF.

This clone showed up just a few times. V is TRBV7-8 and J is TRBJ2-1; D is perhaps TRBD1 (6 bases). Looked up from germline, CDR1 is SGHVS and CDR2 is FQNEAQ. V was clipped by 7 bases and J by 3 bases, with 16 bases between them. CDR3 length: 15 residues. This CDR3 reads CASIAGVDSYNEQFF. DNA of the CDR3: TGTGCCAGCATAGCAGGGGTAGACAGCTACAATGAGCAGTTCTTC.